The subject of this entry is one T cell receptor beta chain. Its antigen is currently not known. There are no base qualities to consult, and no much larger clone falls within one base. The CDR3 runs 15 amino acids, cysteine and phenylalanine included. Solely the CDR3 DNA is kept, with 45 bases framed from the first base. The germline V gene encodes CDR1 MGHRA and CDR2 YSYEKL. V was cut back by 3 bases and J by 1 base, leaving a gap of 10 bases between them. The data derive from a study of T cell changes during pregnancy in multiple sclerosis (dated 2019 in TCRdb). Context from the whole study: The study looked at changes in the T cell repertoire across pregnancy in women with multiple sclerosis.

Preparation of the library involved the immunoSEQ multiplex PCR assay. TCRdb mirrors the immuneACCESS table, restricted to in-frame sequences. Some clones are absent from its copies; in checked studies, under half trace to an unresolved V gene, and the reason for the others is unknown. This sample holds approximately 97,000 clones; roughly 91% were observed only once. Clones ranked in the top ten supply more than 1.5% of the sample. The specimen comprised peripheral blood, sampled after pregnancy. This chain joins TRBV4-1 to TRBJ1-5; the D gene is unclear. The clonotype comes from a female donor in good health, enrolled as a control in a pregnancy study. The CDR3 corresponds to CASSQAGGSNQPQHF. Here is the DNA: TGCGCCAGCAGCCAGGCAGGTGGGAGCAATCAGCCCCAGCATTTT.